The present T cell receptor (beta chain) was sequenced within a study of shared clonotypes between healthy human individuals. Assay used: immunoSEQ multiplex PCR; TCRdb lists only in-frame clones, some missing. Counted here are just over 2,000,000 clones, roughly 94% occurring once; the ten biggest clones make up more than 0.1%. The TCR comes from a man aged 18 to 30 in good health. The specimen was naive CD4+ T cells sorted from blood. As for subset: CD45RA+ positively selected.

In DNA form, the CDR3 reads TGTGCCAGCATGATAGGAGGACGGAGTAATGAAAAACTGTTTTTT. This codes for CASMIGGRSNEKLFF. The genes are TRBV6-6 and TRBJ1-4; D is undetermined. Germline CDR1 MNHNY, CDR2 SVGAGI (reference sequence). This CDR3 region has 15 residues. V shed 7 bases and J shed 4 bases, with 16 bases lying between them.